These 24 T cell receptor beta chains came from one sample sequenced in a study of blood T cell repertoires in COVID-19. The protocol was immunoSEQ multiplex PCR, while the TCRdb copy is restricted to in-frame clones and leaves out a portion. The sample carries approximately 110,000 clones, about four fifths recorded once. Sequencing used peripheral blood. The origin of the receptors is a woman aged 70-85 years with acute or convalescent COVID-19.

The chain joins TRBV5-1 to TRBJ1-6; 8 bases map to TRBD1. Germline V gene data show CDR1 as SGHRS and CDR2 as YFSETQ. The CDR3 is 14 residues long. V was clipped by 3 bases and J by 7 bases; unmatched bases: 3. The CDR3 DNA follows: TGCGCCAGCAGCTCGCGACAGGGGAATTCACCCCTCCACTTT. This gives the protein CASSSRQGNSPLHF.

The V and J genes are TRBV5-1 and TRBJ2-1, with 9 bases lining up with TRBD2. CDR3 length: 17 residues. Per germline, CDR1 SGHRS and CDR2 YFSETQ. V shed 7 bases and J 3 bases; nucleotides not matched to a gene: 14. The DNA of the CDR3 is TGCGCCAGCCGGCGGGGTTCTAGCGGGATTCTCTACAATGAGCAGTTCTTC. Encoded protein: CASRRGSSGILYNEQFF. Looking up the rest from reference TRBV5-1 and TRBJ2-1 gives the full variable domain: KAGVTQTPRYLIKTRGQQVTLSCSPISGHRSVSWYQQTPGQGLQFLFEYFSETQRNKGNFPGRFSGRQFSNSRSEMNVSTLELGDSALYLCASRRGSSGILYNEQFFGPGTRLTVL.

This clone is a singleton in its sample. V and J are TRBV6-2 or TRBV6-3 and TRBJ2-1; 12 bases are a match to TRBD2. Germline-derived CDR1 and CDR2 are MNHEY and SVGEGT. This CDR3 region has 12 residues. Trimming cost V 3 bases and J 15 bases; bases outside gene matches: 3. This CDR3 reads CASSYGTSGLFF. The CDR3 nucleotides read TGTGCCAGCAGTTATGGGACTAGCGGGTTGTTCTTC.

The CDR3 DNA sequence: TGTGCCAGCAGCCAAAGTCCGCCTCTACTGCTTAGCACAGATACGCAGTATTTT. This encodes CASSQSPPLLLSTDTQYF. This rearrangement joins TRBV3-1 (or the pseudogene TRBV3-2) to TRBJ2-3; no firm D call. Germline V gene data show CDR1 as LGHDT and CDR2 as YNNKEL (reference sequence). The length of the CDR3 is 18 residues. V was shortened by 2 bases and J by 0 bases, with 18 bases between the two germline ends.

This clone appeared a single time. The chain has TRBV6-4 and TRBJ1-1, with 8 bases identical to TRBD1. V was pared by 4 bases and J by 7 bases, with 5 bases of the junction left unmatched. Germline loops: CDR1 MRHNA, CDR2 SNTAGT. The CDR3 has 13 amino acids. The CDR3 DNA reads as TGTGCCAGCAGTGTCGACAGGGGATTTGAAGCTTTCTTT. Translation: CASSVDRGFEAFF.

The J gene is TRBJ2-2, the V gene TRBV5-4; 12 bases are shared with TRBD2. This CDR3 spans 17 amino acids. The V gene end was trimmed by 0 bases and the J gene end by 5 bases; junction bases not matched to a gene: 5. The germline CDR1 and CDR2 sequences are SGHNT and YYREEE (reference sequence). The CDR3 reads CASSLASGRAGTGELFF. The CDR3 nucleotides read TGTGCCAGCAGCTTGGCTAGCGGGAGGGCCGGAACCGGGGAGCTGTTTTTT. Complete variable domain (other parts from reference TRBV5-4 and TRBJ2-2): ETGVTQSPTHLIKTRGQQVTLRCSSQSGHNTVSWYQQALGQGPQFIFQYYREEENGRGNFPPRFSGLQFPNYSSELNVNALELDDSALYLCASSLASGRAGTGELFFGEGSRLTVL.

V and J are TRBV7-9 and TRBJ2-1, with TRBD2 matching over 10 bases. The CDR3 is 15 amino acids. Germline-derived CDR1 and CDR2 are SEHNR and FQNEAQ (reference sequence). V shed 5 bases and J 4 bases; nucleotides not matched to a gene: 5. CDR3 protein: CASSAGTSDYNEQFF. The CDR3 coding sequence is TGTGCCAGCAGCGCAGGGACTAGCGATTACAATGAGCAGTTCTTC.

The V gene is TRBV30, the J gene TRBJ2-5; TRBD2 agrees at 7 bases. This CDR3 contains 13 residues. V trimming: 4 bases; J trimming: 5 bases; junction bases outside the gene matches: 7. The V gene's germline CDR1 is GTSNPN and CDR2 SVGIG (reference sequence). The CDR3 spells CAWNSQGGETQYF. Written as DNA, the CDR3 is TGTGCCTGGAATAGCCAGGGAGGGGAGACCCAGTACTTC.

This chain joins TRBV19 and TRBJ2-7; 8 nucleotides line up with TRBD2. This CDR3 region has 14 residues. CDR1 is LNHDA, CDR2 SQIVND, per germline (reference sequence). V lost 6 bases and J lost 6; bases outside the gene matches: 10. The CDR3: CASSAGTRVFEQYF. CDR3 in DNA: TGTGCCAGTAGCGCCGGGACTAGGGTTTTCGAGCAGTACTTC.

The chain joins TRBV2 to TRBJ2-3; TRBD2 agrees at 7 bases. The CDR3 has 17 residues. The germline gives CDR1 SNHLY, CDR2 FYNNEI. Losses at the gene ends were 6 bases for V and 3 bases for J; bases not matched to a gene: 15. CDR3 sequence (DNA): TGTGCCAGCAGCCTTATGGGAGTGGCGGGAGCAACAGATACGCAGTATTTT. Amino acids: CASSLMGVAGATDTQYF.

The sample holds a few counts of this clone. The chain joins TRBV7-8 to TRBJ1-1; TRBD1 aligns across 8 bases. Unmatched junction bases numbered 4, after V lost 3 bases and J lost 1 base. The CDR3 is made up of 15 amino acids. The V gene's germline CDR1 is SGHVS and CDR2 FQNEAQ. The CDR3, as DNA: TGTGCCAGCAGCTTCACCGGGACAGGGAACACTGAAGCTTTCTTT. The encoded protein is CASSFTGTGNTEAFF.

The chain recombines TRBV28 with TRBJ1-5; D gene ambiguous. Germline V CDR1 and CDR2: MDHEN, SYDVKM. Trimming cost V 3 bases and J 2 bases, with 8 bases left between them. The CDR3 spans 14 residues. The CDR3 nucleotides read TGTGCCAGCAGTTTGGGAGGTCGCAATCAGCCCCAGCATTTT. Amino acids: CASSLGGRNQPQHF.

This chain uses TRBV19 with TRBJ2-3, with 9 bases aligning to TRBD2. This CDR3 region has 14 residues. Germline trimming cut 5 bases from V and 4 bases from J; bases unmatched to any gene: 4. CDR1 is LNHDA and CDR2 is SQIVND in the germline V gene (reference sequence). The CDR3 bases are TGTGCCAGTAGTGCGGGAGGGTATTCAGATACGCAGTATTTT. This sequence encodes CASSAGGYSDTQYF. Full variable domain (remainder filled in from reference TRBV19 and TRBJ2-3): DGGITQSPKYLFRKEGQNVTLSCEQNLNHDAMYWYRQDPGQGLRLIYYSQIVNDFQKGDIAEGYSVSREKKESFPLTVTSAQKNPTAFYLCASSAGGYSDTQYFGPGTRLTVL.

V usage is TRBV3-1 (or the pseudogene TRBV3-2) and J usage is TRBJ2-1, with D possibly TRBD1 on 7 matching bases. V dropped 0 bases and J dropped 4 bases, with 16 bases sitting between them. The CDR3 has 17 residues. Germline V gives CDR1 LGHDT, CDR2 YNNKEL (reference sequence). In nucleotides, the CDR3 is TGTGCCAGCAGCCAAGATGTCGGGCAGGGGGGATACAATGAGCAGTTCTTC. As protein: CASSQDVGQGGYNEQFF.

This chain joins TRBV19 and TRBJ2-2, with D maybe TRBD1 (5 bases). The CDR3 runs to 13 residues. V dropped 7 bases and J dropped 1 base, with 7 bases sitting between them. From germline, CDR1 is LNHDA and CDR2 SQIVND (reference sequence). This CDR3 is CASKRGNTGELFF. The CDR3 region has the DNA TGTGCCAGTAAAAGGGGGAACACCGGGGAGCTGTTTTTT.

The rearrangement joins TRBV7-2 to TRBJ2-5, with 10 bases lining up with TRBD1. Germline CDR1 SGHTA, CDR2 FQGNSA. The V segment lost 4 bases and the J segment 4 bases; nucleotides outside the gene matches: 3. The CDR3 runs 14 residues. The CDR3 sequence is CASSWDRGLETQYF. CDR3 nucleotide sequence: TGTGCCAGCAGCTGGGACAGGGGCCTAGAGACCCAGTACTTC.

This clone was seen more than once but under ten times. The chain employs TRBV28 and TRBJ1-1, with TRBD1 matching 8 bases. Germline values: CDR1 MDHEN, CDR2 SYDVKM. CDR3 length: 11 residues. Trimming took 4 bases from V and 8 from J; bases not matched to a gene: 0. The CDR3 bases are TGTGCCAGCAGTTGGGACAGGGAAGCTTTCTTT. Amino acid sequence: CASSWDREAFF.

The chain employs TRBV14 and TRBJ2-3, with D uncertain. Trimming stripped 4 bases from V and 1 base from J, with 12 bases between. The CDR3 runs 15 residues. Germline assignment: CDR1 SGHDN and CDR2 FVKESK. DNA for the CDR3: TGTGCCAGCAGCCCCCGGCTAGGCCGCACAGATACGCAGTATTTT. Translation gives CASSPRLGRTDTQYF.

This chain links TRBV7-9 with TRBJ1-1; TRBD1 aligns across 10 bases. Germline V lookup: CDR1 SEHNR, CDR2 FQNEAQ (reference sequence). This CDR3 region has 19 residues. The V segment lost 2 bases and the J segment 4 bases; nucleotides outside the gene matches: 16. This CDR3 is CASSLPSAGTGVGSTEAFF. In nucleotides, the CDR3 is TGTGCCAGCAGCTTACCCTCCGCCGGGACAGGGGTCGGGAGCACTGAAGCTTTCTTT. Drawing the rest from reference TRBV7-9 and TRBJ1-1, the complete variable domain is DTGVSQNPRHKITKRGQNVTFRCDPISEHNRLYWYRQTLGQGPEFLTYFQNEAQLEKSRLLSDRFSAERPKGSFSTLEIQRTEQGDSAMYLCASSLPSAGTGVGSTEAFFGQGTRLTVV.

The chain recombines TRBV4-1 with TRBJ2-3, with 9 positions matching TRBD2. V lost 0 bases, J lost 0 bases, and 7 bases stayed unmatched. The CDR3 is 18 amino acids. CDR1 is MGHRA, CDR2 YSYEKL, per germline. CDR3 bases: TGCGCCAGCAGCCAAGATCGGCGGGGGGGCTATAGCACAGATACGCAGTATTTT. Amino acids: CASSQDRRGGYSTDTQYF.

CDR3 nucleotides: TGTGCCAGCAGTGAAGCCCGACAGCCCTCTGGAAACACCATATATTTT. Amino acids: CASSEARQPSGNTIYF. The gene calls are TRBV2 and TRBJ1-3, with D possibly matching TRBD1 (5 bases). CDR1 and CDR2 (germline): SNHLY, FYNNEI. The CDR3 runs 16 residues. V was pared by 0 bases and J by 0 bases, with 9 bases between.

This clone was recorded only once. This chain connects TRBV4-3 to TRBJ2-5; 7 bases are a match to TRBD1. CDR3 size: 13 residues. V was pared by 2 bases and J by 5 bases, with 2 bases of the junction left unmatched. Germline values: CDR1 LGHNA, CDR2 YSLEER. The CDR3 DNA reads TGCGCCAGCAGCCAACTAGGGGGCGAGACCCAGTACTTC. Protein: CASSQLGGETQYF.

The gene calls are TRBV7-8 and TRBJ2-7; TRBD2 aligns across 8 bases. CDR3 length equals 15 residues. The germline V gene encodes CDR1 SGHVS and CDR2 FQNEAQ. With V trimmed by 2 bases and J by 2 bases, 5 bases remained unmatched. The CDR3 bases are TGTGCCAGCAGCTTAAGAGTAGCGGGACCCTACGAGCAGTACTTC. Its protein is CASSLRVAGPYEQYF.

This clone came up once. The rearrangement links TRBV7-8 to TRBJ2-3, with D possibly being TRBD1 (6 bases). The CDR3 has 15 residues. V was pared by 5 bases and J by 4 bases, with 16 bases between. The germline gives CDR1 SGHVS, CDR2 FQNEAQ. CDR3 sequence: CASSTDRQAADTQYF. CDR3 nucleotide sequence: TGTGCCAGCAGCACCGACAGGCAGGCGGCAGATACGCAGTATTTT.